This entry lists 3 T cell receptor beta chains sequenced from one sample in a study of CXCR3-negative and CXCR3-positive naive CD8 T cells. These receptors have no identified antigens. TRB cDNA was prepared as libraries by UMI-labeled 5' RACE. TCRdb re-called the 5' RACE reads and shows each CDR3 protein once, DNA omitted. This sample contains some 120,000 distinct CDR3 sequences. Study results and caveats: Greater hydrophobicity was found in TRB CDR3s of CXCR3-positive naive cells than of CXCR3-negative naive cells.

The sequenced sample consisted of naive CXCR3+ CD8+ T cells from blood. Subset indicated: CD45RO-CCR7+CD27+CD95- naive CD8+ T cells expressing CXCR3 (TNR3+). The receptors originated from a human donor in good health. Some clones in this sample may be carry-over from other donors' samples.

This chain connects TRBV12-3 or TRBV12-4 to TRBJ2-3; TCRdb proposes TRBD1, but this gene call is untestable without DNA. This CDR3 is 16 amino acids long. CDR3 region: CASSWDSFASTDTQYF.

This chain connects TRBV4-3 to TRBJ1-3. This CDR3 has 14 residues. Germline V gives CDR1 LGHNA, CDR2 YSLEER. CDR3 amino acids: CASSQDSSGNTIYF.

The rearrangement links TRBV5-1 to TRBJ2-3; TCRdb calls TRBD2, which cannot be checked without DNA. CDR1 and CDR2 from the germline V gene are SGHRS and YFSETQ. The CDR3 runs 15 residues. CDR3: CASSDLAGGPDTQYF.